The rows below give T cell receptor beta chains drawn from one sample of a study of T cell responses to AZD1222 COVID-19 vaccine. The assay was immunoSEQ multiplex PCR, and TCRdb's table has in-frame clones only and misses some. The table records 90,000 to 95,000 clones, approximately 90% of them present only once. The input for sequencing was peripheral blood, taken on day 0 of AZD1222 vaccination. These receptors came from an adult in good health. The CDR3 runs from the conserved cysteine through the conserved F or W. D genes are given only for firm matches. Only some rows state a clone size, as once, few, many or a class for expanded clones.

V	D	J	length	size	CDR3	DNA
TRBV7-3	TRBD1	TRBJ2-2	15	-	CASSIRQGASGELFF	TGTGCCAGCAGCATCCGACAGGGGGCGTCCGGGGAGCTGTTTTTT
TRBV27	-	TRBJ1-6	13	-	CASSLRHNSPLHF	TGTGCCAGCAGTTTAAGGCATAATTCACCCCTCCACTTT
TRBV7-9	-	TRBJ2-7	13	-	CASSERTWGEQYF	TGTGCCAGCAGCGAAAGGACCTGGGGCGAGCAGTACTTC
TRBV7-9	-	TRBJ1-1	14	-	CASSLVGVNTEAFF	TGTGCCAGCAGCTTAGTCGGGGTAAACACTGAAGCTTTCTTT
TRBV5-1	TRBD2	TRBJ2-1	15	-	CASSLTLTSGGEQFF	TGCGCCAGCAGCTTGACCCTTACTAGCGGCGGTGAGCAGTTCTTC
TRBV6-1	TRBD1	TRBJ2-2	17	-	CASSEAIGGANTGELFF	TGTGCCAGCAGTGAAGCCATAGGGGGCGCGAACACCGGGGAGCTGTTTTTT
TRBV7-2	-	TRBJ1-3	14	-	CASSFTGKGNTIYF	TGTGCCAGCAGCTTTACAGGGAAAGGAAACACCATATATTTT
TRBV7-8	-	TRBJ1-5	12	-	CASSLGHQPQHF	TGTGCCAGCAGCTTAGGCCATCAGCCCCAGCATTTT
TRBV5-6	-	TRBJ1-2	11	-	CASSLVGALTF	TGTGCCAGCAGCTTGGTGGGGGCGCTAACCTTC
TRBV2	-	TRBJ2-3	14	-	CASRPAGFTDTQYF	TGTGCCAGCAGGCCCGCAGGGTTCACAGATACGCAGTATTTT
TRBV5-4	-	TRBJ1-6	13	once	CASSLSRNSPLHF	TGTGCCAGCAGCTTGTCTAGGAATTCACCCCTCCACTTT